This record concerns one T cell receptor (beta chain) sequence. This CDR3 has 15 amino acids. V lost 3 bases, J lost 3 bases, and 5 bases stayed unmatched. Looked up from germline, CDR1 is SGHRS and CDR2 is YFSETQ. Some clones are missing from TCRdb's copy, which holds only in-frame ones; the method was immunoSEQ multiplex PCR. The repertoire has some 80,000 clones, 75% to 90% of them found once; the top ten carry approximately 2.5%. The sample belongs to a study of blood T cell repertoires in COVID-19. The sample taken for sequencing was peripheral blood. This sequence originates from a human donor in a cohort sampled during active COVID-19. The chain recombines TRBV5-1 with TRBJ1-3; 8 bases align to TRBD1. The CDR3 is CASSSGQGYGNTIYF. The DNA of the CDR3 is TGCGCCAGCAGCTCCGGACAGGGTTATGGAAACACCATATATTTT.